Below, 22 T cell receptor beta chains from the same sample are listed, as sequenced in a study of blood T cells in healthy people across ages (dated by TCRdb to the mid-2010s). The method behind the library was 5' RACE. Instrument used: Illumina HiSeq 2500. A second PCR of roughly 7 to 11 cycles was performed with a sample-barcoded 5' primer and a J-beta primer mix. TCRdb took the public reads, trimmed them with fastp at Q25, ran MiXCR for clone calling and kept in-frame beta chains. Under each unique CDR3 protein, matching rows form one entry showing the most common genes and DNA. The sample data list roughly 680,000 distinct CDR3 sequences, and roughly 49% of these were observed just once. The ten most abundant clones make up about a third of the sample. Input material: blood. The receptors originated from a woman aged 60 to 75 in good health.

This clonotype was found a few times. The J gene is TRBJ2-7, the V gene TRBV20-1; D unclear. CDR1 is DFQATT and CDR2 is SNEGSKA in the germline V gene (reference sequence). The CDR3 spans 15 residues. V dropped 6 bases and J dropped 2 bases, with 20 bases sitting between them. The CDR3 DNA reads as TGCAGTGCGCCAACAGCAGGAACCGCTACCTACGAGCAGTACTTC. Residues: CSAPTAGTATYEQYF.

This chain links TRBV6-5 with TRBJ2-7; 8 bases are a match to TRBD1. Germline values: CDR1 MNHEY, CDR2 SVGAGI. Unmatched junction bases numbered 7, after V lost 2 bases and J lost 4 bases. CDR3 length: 15 amino acids. CDR3 protein: CASSYQTGANYEQYF. CDR3 DNA sequence: TGTGCCAGCAGTTACCAGACAGGGGCAAATTACGAGCAGTACTTC.

The chain employs TRBV29-1 and TRBJ1-1, with a possible D match to TRBD1 (6 bases). CDR1 is SQVTM, CDR2 ANQGSEA, per germline. The CDR3 has 16 amino acids. Trimming removed 5 bases at V and 0 bases at J, with 19 bases between. Here the CDR3 DNA reads TGCAGCGTTTCTGACAGGCTATTTGGGCTGAACACTGAAGCTTTCTTT. This codes for CSVSDRLFGLNTEAFF.

CDR3 coding DNA: TGTGCCAGCAGCCCACAGGGGGCCGGAAACTATGGCTACACCTTC. Protein sequence: CASSPQGAGNYGYTF. V usage is TRBV7-2 and J usage is TRBJ1-2, with 9 bases that match TRBD1. V dropped 5 bases and J dropped 2; count of bases not matched to a gene: 6. CDR3 length: 15 amino acids. Germline V gene sequence: CDR1 SGHTA, CDR2 FQGNSA.

The chain carries TRBV28 and TRBJ2-7; TRBD1 aligns across 7 bases. V gave up 11 bases and J gave up 5 bases; unmatched junction bases: 9. CDR1 is MDHEN and CDR2 is SYDVKM in the germline V gene. This CDR3 is built from 12 residues. CDR3 coding DNA: TGTGCCGCGAGTCGAGGGGGCCACGAGCAGTACTTC. It yields the protein CAASRGGHEQYF.

This chain connects TRBV19 to TRBJ2-7, with 7 bases identical to TRBD1. CDR3 length: 14 amino acids. V was clipped by 6 bases and J by 6 bases; unmatched bases: 11. Germline lookup yields CDR1 LNHDA and CDR2 SQIVND (reference sequence). In DNA form, the CDR3 reads TGTGCCAGTAGCCCATCGGGACAGTTGCCCGAGCAGTACTTC. It translates to CASSPSGQLPEQYF.

The rearrangement uses TRBV28 and TRBJ1-2, with a tentative D call TRBD1 (6 bases). Germline CDR1 reads MDHEN; CDR2 reads SYDVKM. The V end was cut by 5 bases, the J end by 4 bases, with 11 bases between. This CDR3 region has 13 residues. CDR3 sequence: CASSPGGPYGYTF. The CDR3 nucleotides are TGTGCCAGCAGTCCCGGGGGCCCCTATGGCTACACCTTC.

The chain uses TRBV7-8 and TRBJ2-3; 14 positions match TRBD2. From germline, CDR1 is SGHVS and CDR2 FQNEAQ. This CDR3 comprises 17 residues. Germline trimming cut 1 base from V and 10 bases from J; bases unmatched to any gene: 10. The CDR3 region has the DNA TGTGCCAGCAGCTTAGTACCCGGACTAGCGGGAGGAGAGGCGCAGTATTTT. Its protein is CASSLVPGLAGGEAQYF.

This clonotype has more than one count but fewer than ten. This chain links TRBV5-1 with TRBJ2-7; the match to TRBD1 covers 9 bases. The ends lost 4 bases at V and 6 bases at J; junction bases unmatched: 8. CDR1 and CDR2 from the germline V gene are SGHRS and YFSETQ. The CDR3 contains 14 residues. The CDR3 spells CASSKDRGGVEQYF. CDR3 bases: TGCGCCAGCAGCAAGGACAGGGGAGGAGTCGAGCAGTACTTC. Full variable domain (missing parts from reference TRBV5-1 and TRBJ2-7): KAGVTQTPRYLIKTRGQQVTLSCSPISGHRSVSWYQQTPGQGLQFLFEYFSETQRNKGNFPGRFSGRQFSNSRSEMNVSTLELGDSALYLCASSKDRGGVEQYFGPGTRLTVT.

The genes are TRBV7-3 and TRBJ2-7; TRBD1 might be the D (6 bases). Germline V gene data show CDR1 as SGHTA and CDR2 as FQGTGA. This CDR3 comprises 14 residues. Trimming cost V 5 bases and J 6 bases, with 17 bases left between them. The DNA for the CDR3 is TGTGCCAGCAGCCCCCATGTTGGGGGCGGCGAGCAGTACTTC. This sequence encodes CASSPHVGGGEQYF. The complete variable domain, with remaining parts taken from reference TRBV7-3 and TRBJ2-7, reads GAGVSQTPSNKVTEKGKYVELRCDPISGHTALYWYRQSLGQGPEFLIYFQGTGAADDSGLPNDRFFAVRPEGSVSTLKIQRTERGDSAVYLCASSPHVGGGEQYFGPGTRLTVT.

This clonotype has a single count. This chain links TRBV18 with TRBJ1-2; TRBD1 matches at 7 bases. The CDR3 runs 14 residues. J gave up 4 bases and V 3 bases, and 5 bases lay outside the gene matches. Germline CDR1 is KGHSH and CDR2 is LQKENI. The DNA of the CDR3 is TGTGCCAGCTCACCCAACAGGGGTGGCTATGGCTACACCTTC. Protein: CASSPNRGGYGYTF.

In this sample, this clonotype turned up many times. The rearrangement joins TRBV20-1 to TRBJ1-6; no clear D. V was cut by 5 bases and J by 6 bases, with 20 bases left in between. The CDR3 is 16 amino acids. CDR1 and CDR2 (germline): DFQATT, SNEGSKA (reference sequence). The CDR3 sequence is CSALQRGSHRNSPLHF. The CDR3, as DNA: TGCAGTGCTCTACAAAGAGGGTCTCACCGTAATTCACCCCTCCACTTT.

V and J are TRBV29-1 and TRBJ2-5, with 7 bases lining up with TRBD1. The CDR3 is 14 amino acids. Looked up from germline, CDR1 is SQVTM and CDR2 is ANQGSEA. The V segment lost 4 bases and the J segment 4 bases; nucleotides outside the gene matches: 9. This chain's CDR3 is CSVGGGRDGETQYF. The DNA for the CDR3 is TGCAGCGTTGGAGGGGGCCGGGACGGAGAGACCCAGTACTTC.

The V and J genes are TRBV7-9 and TRBJ2-1; the D call may be TRBD1 or TRBD2 (6 bases each). V was clipped by 3 bases and J by 7 bases, with 19 bases between them. This CDR3 spans 16 amino acids. Germline V gene lookup returns CDR1 SEHNR and CDR2 FQNEAQ (reference sequence). CDR3: CASSLGGGQPGNEQFF. CDR3 sequence (DNA): TGTGCCAGCAGCTTGGGGGGCGGCCAGCCTGGGAATGAGCAGTTCTTC. The variable domain in full, completed from reference TRBV7-9 and TRBJ2-1, reads DTGVSQNPRHKITKRGQNVTFRCDPISEHNRLYWYRQTLGQGPEFLTYFQNEAQLEKSRLLSDRFSAERPKGSFSTLEIQRTEQGDSAMYLCASSLGGGQPGNEQFFGPGTRLTVL.

The gene calls are TRBV5-5 and TRBJ2-1; TRBD2 agrees at 9 bases. Germline CDR1 is SGHKS and CDR2 is YYEKEE (reference sequence). V shed 0 bases, J shed 3 bases, and the junction held 4 bases outside the gene matches. This CDR3 contains 16 residues. DNA for the CDR3: TGTGCCAGCAGCTTGGATCCGCGGGAGGGCTACAATGAGCAGTTCTTC. Translated, it gives CASSLDPREGYNEQFF.

The chain recombines TRBV9 with TRBJ2-3; tentative D call: TRBD2 (5 bases). CDR3 length equals 14 residues. V was clipped by 10 bases and J by 2 bases, with 17 bases between them. Germline V lookup: CDR1 SGDLS, CDR2 YYNGEE. CDR3 DNA: TGTGCCTCGAGGGCCGGAGGCTACACAGATACGCAGTATTTT. Protein sequence: CASRAGGYTDTQYF. Looking up the rest from reference TRBV9 and TRBJ2-3 gives the full variable domain: DSGVTQTPKHLITATGQRVTLRCSPRSGDLSVYWYQQSLDQGLQFLIQYYNGEERAKGNILERFSAQQFPDLHSELNLSSLELGDSALYFCASRAGGYTDTQYFGPGTRLTVL.

In its sample, this clonotype was seen many times. Possible read error: a much larger clone is one base away. This chain links TRBV20-1 with TRBJ2-6, with D perhaps matching TRBD1 (6 bases). Per the germline V gene, CDR1 is DFQATT and CDR2 is SNEGSKA (reference sequence). This CDR3 comprises 13 residues. Trimming removed 5 bases at V and 6 bases at J, with 11 bases between. The CDR3 reads CSAGGGEANVLTF. As DNA, the CDR3 is TGCAGTGCTGGGGGCGGAGAGGCCAACGTCCTGACTTTC.

The V gene is TRBV20-1, the J gene TRBJ2-5; TRBD2 aligns across 7 bases. Germline V gene lookup returns CDR1 DFQATT and CDR2 SNEGSKA (reference sequence). CDR3 length equals 13 residues. Losses at the gene ends were 7 bases for V and 2 bases for J; bases not matched to a gene: 7. CDR3 protein: CSVGGREQETQYF. In DNA, the CDR3 is TGCAGTGTCGGAGGGAGGGAACAAGAGACCCAGTACTTC.

This clonotype was seen only a few times. This rearrangement joins TRBV7-9 to TRBJ1-1; 8 bases line up with TRBD1. The CDR3 has 18 residues. Unmatched junction bases numbered 14, after V lost 5 bases and J lost 0 bases. CDR1 and CDR2 from the germline V gene are SEHNR and FQNEAQ (reference sequence). The CDR3 nucleotides are TGTGCCAGCAGCCCCGACGACAGGGGCCCCAGTTTGAACACTGAAGCTTTCTTT. The encoded protein is CASSPDDRGPSLNTEAFF.

The rearrangement links TRBV3-1 to TRBJ2-1, with 8 bases that match TRBD2. CDR3 length: 18 residues. Germline CDR1 and CDR2: LGHDT and YNNKEL (reference sequence). Unmatched junction bases numbered 18, after V lost 2 bases and J lost 9 bases. CDR3 region: CASSQIRSTSAINGEQFF. CDR3 DNA: TGTGCCAGCAGCCAAATCCGCTCGACTAGCGCTATTAACGGTGAGCAGTTCTTC.

The chain combines TRBV7-2 with TRBJ2-4, with D unresolved. The J call may be wrong; the DNA end is better matched by TRBJ2-5. The CDR3 runs 12 residues. Germline CDR1 reads SGHTA; CDR2 reads FQGNSA. The CDR3 loop reads CASSLNLGTQYF. In nucleotides, the CDR3 is TGTGCCAGCAGCTTAAATTTGGGGACCCAGTACTTC.

The chain uses TRBV7-9 and TRBJ2-7, with D uncertain. The CDR3 covers 16 residues. Germline assignment: CDR1 SEHNR and CDR2 FQNEAQ (reference sequence). V lost 4 bases and J 7 bases, leaving 23 bases between the germline ends. In DNA, the CDR3 is TGTGCCAGCAGCTCCCCGAAACGGACCCTCTACAATGAGCAGTACTTC. Encoded protein: CASSSPKRTLYNEQYF.